These T cell receptor beta chains were read from a single sample in a study of cytomegalovirus exposure and HLA in healthy donors. TCRdb keeps only in-frame clones here, not all; method: immunoSEQ multiplex PCR. The sample holds some 150,000 clones. Source material: PBMCs. The receptors were gathered from a woman aged 18-29 years in good health and CMV-seropositive. The CDR3 runs from the conserved cysteine through the conserved F or W. Fields, in order: J gene, V gene, CDR3 protein.

>TRBJ1-4|TRBV5-1
CASSLAWGHPNEKLFF
>TRBJ2-1|TRBV6-4
CASSVAASSYNEQFF
>TRBJ2-7|TRBV2
CASTRDRAYEQYF
>TRBJ2-7|TRBV6-1
CASSEEPWSYEQYF
>TRBJ1-1|TRBV9
CASSIGLEGTEAFF
>TRBJ2-1|TRBV7-6
CASSSGPREREQFF
>TRBJ2-5|TRBV5-4
CASSLRGEETQYF
>TRBJ1-2|TRBV19
CASGPWDRDDGYTF
>TRBJ1-2|TRBV19
CASCVSASYGYTF
>TRBJ2-5|TRBV5-6
CASSFTGQETQYF
>TRBJ1-2|TRBV21-1
CASSEEGDGGLYRGYTF
>TRBJ2-5|TRBV30
CAWAGLAGETQYF
>TRBJ1-3|TRBV7-2
CASSLAANSGNTIYF
>TRBJ2-1|TRBV6-1
CASSEGFGGADNEQFF
>TRBJ2-1|TRBV19
CASSQSTIPGDNEQFF
>TRBJ1-3|TRBV2
CASSGRGGNTIYF
>TRBJ1-3|TRBV9
CASSVDLAEGNTIYF
>TRBJ1-6|TRBV5-1
CASRGEYGSPLHF
>TRBJ2-5|TRBV6-6
CASNTGLQETQYF
>TRBJ2-7|TRBV6-5
CASRKTGGPYEQYF
>TRBJ2-2|TRBV7-2
CASSLAGGDTGELFF
>TRBJ2-7|TRBV5-1
CASSPSSGRDLYEQYF
>TRBJ2-1|TRBV19
CASSRATTSGRGNEQFF
>TRBJ2-5|TRBV9
CASSVGGGQETQYF
>TRBJ2-2|TRBV4-1
CASGQGKTGELFF
>TRBJ2-6|TRBV4-1
CASSSRGANVLTF
>TRBJ2-1|TRBV19
CASSNAGGPYEQFF
>TRBJ1-2|TRBV29-1
CSVKGPRGYTF
>TRBJ2-1|TRBV5-1
CASSSGTSFDEQFF
>TRBJ1-1|TRBV19
CASSRGGGGGTEAFF
>TRBJ2-1|TRBV6-1
CASRTKSSSYNEQFF
>TRBJ2-3|TRBV30
CAWSRSSGGITDTQYF
>TRBJ1-2|TRBV5-5
CASSSGSIGSFYGYTF
>TRBJ2-2|TRBV5-6
CASSLDPSTNTGELFF
>TRBJ1-2|TRBV7-2
CASSPGQGIGYTF
>TRBJ1-5|TRBV4-1
CASSQAGSNQPQHF
>TRBJ1-1|TRBV9
CASSPPTGMNTEAFF
>TRBJ1-3|TRBV5-8
CASSRPAGSGNTIYF
>TRBJ2-1|TRBV19
CASTIGQISDEQFF
>TRBJ2-3|TRBV25-1
CASSESHRHTQYF
>TRBJ1-2|TRBV6-4
CASSPTGDYGYTF
>TRBJ2-3|TRBV5-1
CASRAGPRTDTQYF
>TRBJ2-5|TRBV6-5
CASRTSVETQYF
>TRBJ1-2|TRBV2
CASSVHVYGYTF
>TRBJ2-1|TRBV27
CASSLGQLINNEQFF
>TRBJ2-2|TRBV5-1
CASSTLAGGNTGELFF
>TRBJ1-4|TRBV5-1
CASSVEEATNEKLFF
>TRBJ2-1|TRBV7-2
CASSLDRLNEQFF
>TRBJ2-3|TRBV18
CASSPLAGLWDTQYF
>TRBJ1-3|TRBV9
CASSVNPTGSGNTIYF
>TRBJ1-1|TRBV5-1
CASSLDRNTEAFF
>TRBJ2-7|TRBV2
CASSDRGLAGYAYEQYF